This passage covers 24 T cell receptor beta chains from one sample sequenced in a study of siplizumab effects on memory and regulatory T cells. The table came from immunoSEQ multiplex PCR; TCRdb's copy has only in-frame clones and leaves some out. The profile shows about 110,000 clones, around 93% of them singletons. The sample was CD4+ T cells sorted from blood. Receptor source: a human donor in good health.

The chain has TRBV27 and TRBJ2-3; 7 nucleotides align to TRBD2. With 1 base clipped from V and 4 bases from J, the junction kept 8 bases outside the gene matches. CDR1 MNHEY and CDR2 SMNVEV come from the germline V gene (reference sequence). The CDR3 runs 16 residues. The CDR3 DNA sequence: TGTGCCAGCAGTTTATATGCTAGCGGACGATCAGATACGCAGTATTTT. Amino acid sequence: CASSLYASGRSDTQYF.

The V gene is TRBV5-6, the J gene TRBJ2-3, with a tentative D call TRBD1 (5 bases). Per the germline V gene, CDR1 is SGHDT and CDR2 is YYEEEE. The CDR3 loop spans 14 amino acids. V lost 7 bases, J lost 2 bases, and 14 bases lay in between. CDR3 nucleotides: TGTGCCAGCTTTACAGGAGATAACACAGATACGCAGTATTTT. Amino acids: CASFTGDNTDTQYF. The variable domain in full, completed from reference TRBV5-6 and TRBJ2-3, reads DAGVTQSPTHLIKTRGQQVTLRCSPKSGHDTVSWYQQALGQGPQFIFQYYEEEERQRGNFPDRFSGHQFPNYSSELNVNALLLGDSALYLCASFTGDNTDTQYFGPGTRLTVL.

This rearrangement joins TRBV11-3 to TRBJ2-2; 9 bases are shared with TRBD2. The CDR3 has 16 residues. V trimming: 0 bases; J trimming: 4 bases; junction bases outside the gene matches: 3. CDR1 is SGHNT and CDR2 is YENEEA in the germline V gene. The CDR3 loop is CASSLEGGRVTGELFF. The CDR3 region has the DNA TGTGCCAGCAGCTTAGAGGGCGGGAGGGTCACCGGGGAGCTGTTTTTT. The variable domain in full, with the rest retrieved from reference TRBV11-3 and TRBJ2-2, is EAGVVQSPRYKIIEKKQPVAFWCNPISGHNTLYWYLQNLGQGPELLIRYENEEAVDDSQLPKDRFSAERLKGVDSTLKIQPAELGDSAVYLCASSLEGGRVTGELFFGEGSRLTVL.

The rearrangement joins TRBV6-4 to TRBJ2-3; maybe TRBD2 (6 bases). Trimming took 3 bases from V and 3 from J, leaving 7 bases between them. This CDR3 has 13 amino acids. Germline V CDR1 and CDR2: MRHNA, SNTAGT. CDR3 coding DNA: TGTGCCAGCAGTGAGAGCGGGACAGATACGCAGTATTTT. This gives the protein CASSESGTDTQYF.

V is TRBV5-6 and J is TRBJ2-3; no clear D gene. V was cut by 1 base and J by 0 bases, with 3 bases left in between. The V gene's germline CDR1 is SGHDT and CDR2 YYEEEE. The CDR3 consists of 13 residues. Written as DNA, the CDR3 is TGTGCCAGCAGCTTGTGGAGCACAGATACGCAGTATTTT. Protein product: CASSLWSTDTQYF.

The chain carries TRBV7-2 and TRBJ2-3; TRBD2 agrees at 10 bases. CDR3 size: 18 residues. Trimming at V came to 5 bases and at J to 5 bases, leaving 16 bases not matched to a gene. Per the germline V gene, CDR1 is SGHTA and CDR2 is FQGNSA. The CDR3 loop reads CASSIRITSGRAGDTQYF. CDR3 nucleotide sequence: TGTGCCAGCAGCATCAGAATCACAAGCGGGAGGGCCGGAGATACGCAGTATTTT.

The chain carries TRBV7-2 and TRBJ1-1; D is possibly TRBD1 (6 bases). From germline, CDR1 is SGHTA and CDR2 FQGNSA. Trimming took off 5 bases at V and 1 base at J, with 8 bases between the two ends. The CDR3 runs 13 residues. The CDR3 DNA reads as TGTGCCAGCAGCAGGGGACAGAACACTGAAGCTTTCTTT. Its translation: CASSRGQNTEAFF.

The chain has TRBV5-6 and TRBJ1-2; 9 bases fit TRBD1. From germline, CDR1 is SGHDT and CDR2 YYEEEE. Trimming took 0 bases from V and 5 from J; bases not matched to a gene: 5. The CDR3 extends over 15 amino acids. This chain's CDR3 is CASSLAFGTGYGYTF. As DNA, the CDR3 is TGTGCCAGCAGCTTGGCCTTTGGGACAGGGTATGGCTACACCTTC.

V and J are TRBV6-5 and TRBJ1-2, with a possible D match to TRBD1 (6 bases). This CDR3 is 15 amino acids long. CDR1 MNHEY and CDR2 SVGAGI come from the germline V gene. V lost 6 bases, J lost 5 bases, and 19 bases lay in between. CDR3 in amino acids: CASSPALQGGYGYTF. The DNA for the CDR3 is TGTGCCAGCAGCCCCGCCCTACAGGGCGGGTATGGCTACACCTTC.

V and J are TRBV19 and TRBJ2-2; 9 nucleotides line up with TRBD1. The V and J ends lost 6 bases and 7 bases, in that order; junction bases with no gene match: 6. Germline CDR1 is LNHDA and CDR2 is SQIVND (reference sequence). This CDR3 spans 14 amino acids. For the CDR3, the DNA is TGTGCCAGTAGCCCAGGGACAGGGTTCGGGGAGCTGTTTTTT. Protein: CASSPGTGFGELFF.

This chain joins TRBV9 and TRBJ1-5; D gene unclear. V lost 4 bases to trimming and J lost 2 bases, with 13 bases between them. Germline V gene data show CDR1 as SGDLS and CDR2 as YYNGEE. The CDR3 has 15 residues. CDR3 sequence: CASSPTLNGNQPQHF. CDR3 DNA: TGTGCCAGCAGCCCCACTCTGAATGGCAATCAGCCCCAGCATTTT.

This sequence joins TRBV15 and TRBJ2-3, with D unclear. Germline V CDR1 and CDR2: LNHNV, YYDKDF (reference sequence). There are 15 residues in the CDR3. The germline V and J ends were trimmed by 0 bases and 3 bases, with 10 bases remaining between them. The CDR3 coding sequence is TGTGCCACCAGCAGAGATAGGATGAAGACAGATACGCAGTATTTT. It translates to CATSRDRMKTDTQYF.

This clone came up once. The chain recombines TRBV14 with TRBJ2-2; D gene ambiguous. Germline values: CDR1 SGHDN, CDR2 FVKESK. V gave up 0 bases and J gave up 2 bases, with 7 bases separating them. The CDR3 runs 15 residues. CDR3 region: CASSQERTNTGELFF. CDR3 sequence (DNA): TGTGCCAGCAGCCAAGAAAGGACCAACACCGGGGAGCTGTTTTTT.

The V gene is TRBV5-1, the J gene TRBJ1-1; 8 bases are shared with TRBD1. CDR1 and CDR2 (germline): SGHRS, YFSETQ. J was trimmed by 0 bases and V by 2 bases; bases with no gene match: 3. This CDR3 is 15 amino acids long. As DNA, the CDR3 is TGCGCCAGCAGCTTCGGGACAGGAGTGAACACTGAAGCTTTCTTT. Protein: CASSFGTGVNTEAFF. Based on the CDR3 plus reference TRBV5-1 and TRBJ1-1, the full variable domain is KAGVTQTPRYLIKTRGQQVTLSCSPISGHRSVSWYQQTPGQGLQFLFEYFSETQRNKGNFPGRFSGRQFSNSRSEMNVSTLELGDSALYLCASSFGTGVNTEAFFGQGTRLTVV.

The chain carries TRBV7-3 and TRBJ1-6, with 7 bases lining up with TRBD1. The germline CDR1 and CDR2 sequences are SGHTA and FQGTGA. Losses at the gene ends were 5 bases for V and 6 bases for J; bases not matched to a gene: 7. There are 15 residues in the CDR3. CDR3 protein: CASSKQGIPNSPLHF. The CDR3 nucleotides are TGTGCCAGCAGCAAACAGGGGATCCCTAATTCACCCCTCCACTTT.

This chain joins TRBV6-5 and TRBJ2-5; D may be TRBD2 (6 bases). Germline values: CDR1 MNHEY, CDR2 SVGAGI. The CDR3 has 14 residues. The V end was cut by 6 bases, the J end by 2 bases, with 13 bases between. This chain's CDR3 is CASRGTAEQETQYF. DNA for the CDR3: TGTGCCAGCAGGGGGACTGCGGAGCAAGAGACCCAGTACTTC.

This clone showed up just a few times. The gene calls are TRBV19 and TRBJ1-2; D perhaps matches TRBD1 (6 bases). V dropped 3 bases and J dropped 1 base, with 12 bases sitting between them. The CDR3 is 15 residues long. Germline V CDR1 and CDR2: LNHDA, SQIVND (reference sequence). The CDR3 here is CASSMAKGGNYGYTF. The CDR3 nucleotides are TGTGCCAGTAGTATGGCGAAGGGGGGTAACTATGGCTACACCTTC.

This chain joins TRBV18 and TRBJ2-1; 9 nucleotides agree with TRBD2. CDR1 and CDR2 (germline): KGHSH, LQKENI. The CDR3 consists of 15 residues. V lost 1 base to trimming and J lost 8 bases; unmatched junction nucleotides: 6. The CDR3 region is CASSPRGGAAYEQFF. In DNA, the CDR3 is TGTGCCAGCTCACCACGCGGGGGGGCCGCTTATGAGCAGTTCTTC.

The rearrangement links TRBV18 to TRBJ2-3; D is unclear. Germline V gives CDR1 KGHSH, CDR2 LQKENI. With 2 bases removed from V and 0 bases from J, the gap between germline ends came to 6 bases. The CDR3 runs 14 residues. The CDR3 sequence is CASSPTDSTDTQYF. The CDR3 bases are TGTGCCAGCTCACCAACTGACAGCACAGATACGCAGTATTTT.

The CDR3 region has the DNA TGCGCCAGCAGCCATACCGGGACAGGCACATCCTACGAGCAGTACTTC. Residues: CASSHTGTGTSYEQYF. The chain joins TRBV4-1 to TRBJ2-7; 8 bases line up with TRBD1. This CDR3 region has 16 residues. Germline CDR1 MGHRA, CDR2 YSYEKL. The J segment lost 1 base and the V segment lost 3 bases, leaving 8 bases of the junction unmatched.

The V gene is TRBV29-1, the J gene TRBJ1-1; D gene uncertain. The CDR3 totals 11 residues. In germline, CDR1 is SQVTM, CDR2 ANQGSEA. V was shortened by 4 bases and J by 3 bases, with 6 bases between the two germline ends. In DNA, the CDR3 is TGCAGCGTTGTCCAGGACACTGAAGCTTTCTTT. Protein product: CSVVQDTEAFF. The entire variable domain, with the rest obtained from reference TRBV29-1 and TRBJ1-1, is as follows: SAVISQKPSRDICQRGTSLTIQCQVDSQVTMMFWYRQQPGQSLTLIATANQGSEATYESGFVIDKFPISRPNLTFSTLTVSNMSPEDSSIYLCSVVQDTEAFFGQGTRLTVV.

The chain uses TRBV23-1 and TRBJ2-3; 7 bases map to TRBD2. TRBV23-1 is filed as an ORF, its function uncertain. The CDR3 has 14 residues. The ends lost 4 bases at V and 2 bases at J; junction bases unmatched: 3. The CDR3 nucleotides are TGCGCCAGCAGTCCGGGACTATACACAGATACGCAGTATTTT. It is translated as CASSPGLYTDTQYF.

The CDR3 region has the DNA TGCGCCAGCAGCTTGTGGTCGAACACTGAAGCTTTCTTT. This sequence encodes CASSLWSNTEAFF. The chain couples TRBV5-1 to TRBJ1-1; D unclear. V shed 1 base and J shed 1 base, with 5 bases lying between them. Germline loops: CDR1 SGHRS, CDR2 YFSETQ. CDR3 length: 13 residues.

The gene calls are TRBV10-3 and TRBJ2-1, with D unclear. There are 12 residues in the CDR3. V shed 3 bases and J shed 3 bases, with 3 bases lying between them. Germline CDR1 and CDR2: ENHRY and SYGVKD. As DNA, the CDR3 is TGTGCCATCAGTGACAACTACAATGAGCAGTTCTTC. This translates into CAISDNYNEQFF.